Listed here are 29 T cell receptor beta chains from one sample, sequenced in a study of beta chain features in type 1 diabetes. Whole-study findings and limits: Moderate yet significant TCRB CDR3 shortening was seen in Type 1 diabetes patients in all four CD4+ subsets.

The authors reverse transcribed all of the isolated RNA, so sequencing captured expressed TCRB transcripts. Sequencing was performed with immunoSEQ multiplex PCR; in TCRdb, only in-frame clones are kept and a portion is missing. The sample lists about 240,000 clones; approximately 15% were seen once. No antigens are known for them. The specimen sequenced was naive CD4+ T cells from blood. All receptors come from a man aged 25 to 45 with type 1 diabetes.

The CDR3 DNA sequence: TGCGCCAGCAGCTTGGGGCTAGCGTTCTCCTACAATGAGCAGTTCTTC. Protein sequence: CASSLGLAFSYNEQFF. The rearrangement uses TRBV5-1 and TRBJ2-1; the D gene is possibly TRBD2 (6 bases). Trimming cost V 0 bases and J 0 bases, with 10 bases left between them. Germline CDR1 is SGHRS and CDR2 is YFSETQ. The CDR3 runs 16 residues.

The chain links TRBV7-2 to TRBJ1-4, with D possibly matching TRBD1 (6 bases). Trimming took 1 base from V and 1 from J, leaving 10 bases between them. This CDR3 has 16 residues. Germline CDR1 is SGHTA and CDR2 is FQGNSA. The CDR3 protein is CASSLERGGTNEKLFF. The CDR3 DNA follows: TGTGCCAGCAGCTTAGAAAGGGGGGGAACTAATGAAAAACTGTTTTTT.

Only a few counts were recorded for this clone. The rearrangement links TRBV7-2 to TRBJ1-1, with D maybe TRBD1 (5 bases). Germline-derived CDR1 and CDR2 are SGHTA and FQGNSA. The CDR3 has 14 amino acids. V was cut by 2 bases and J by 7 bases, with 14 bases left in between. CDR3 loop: CASSLTGGAGEAFF. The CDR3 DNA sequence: TGTGCCAGCAGCTTAACGGGGGGAGCAGGTGAAGCTTTCTTT. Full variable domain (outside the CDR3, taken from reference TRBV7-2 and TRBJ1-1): GAGVSQSPSNKVTEKGKDVELRCDPISGHTALYWYRQSLGQGLEFLIYFQGNSAPDKSGLPSDRFSAERTGGSVSTLTIQRTQQEDSAVYLCASSLTGGAGEAFFGQGTRLTVV.

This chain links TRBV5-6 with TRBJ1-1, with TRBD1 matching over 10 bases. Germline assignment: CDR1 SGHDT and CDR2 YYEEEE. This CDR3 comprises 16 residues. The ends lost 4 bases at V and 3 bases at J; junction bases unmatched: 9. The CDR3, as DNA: TGTGCCAGCAGCATCCGGGACAGGGGAGAATACACTGAAGCTTTCTTT. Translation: CASSIRDRGEYTEAFF.

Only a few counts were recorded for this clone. The CDR3 spells CASSSDRAHTGELFF. Here the CDR3 DNA reads TGCGCCAGCAGTTCGGACAGGGCCCACACCGGGGAGCTGTTTTTT. J is TRBJ2-2 and V is TRBV5-1, with TRBD1 matching over 8 bases. The CDR3 consists of 15 residues. V lost 5 bases and J lost 3; bases outside the gene matches: 6. From germline, CDR1 is SGHRS and CDR2 YFSETQ.

CDR3 DNA: TGTGCCAGCAGCCTGGAGGGTCAGCCCCAGCATTTT. It specifies CASSLEGQPQHF. The chain uses TRBV28 and TRBJ1-5; D unclear. The CDR3 runs 12 residues. V was cut by 6 bases and J by 6 bases, with 9 bases left in between. Germline V CDR1 and CDR2: MDHEN, SYDVKM.

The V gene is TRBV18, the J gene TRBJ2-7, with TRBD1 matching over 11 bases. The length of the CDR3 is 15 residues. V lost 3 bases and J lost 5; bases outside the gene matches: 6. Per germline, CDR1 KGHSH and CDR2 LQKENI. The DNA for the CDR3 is TGTGCCAGCTCACCCCCGGGACAGGGGGGGAACGAGCAGTACTTC. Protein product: CASSPPGQGGNEQYF.

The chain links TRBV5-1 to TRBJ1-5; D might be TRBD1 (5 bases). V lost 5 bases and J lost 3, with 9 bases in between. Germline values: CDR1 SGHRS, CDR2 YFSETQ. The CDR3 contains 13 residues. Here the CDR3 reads CASRTDFNQPQHF. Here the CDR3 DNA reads TGCGCCAGCAGGACAGACTTCAATCAGCCCCAGCATTTT. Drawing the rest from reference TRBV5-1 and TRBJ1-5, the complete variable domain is KAGVTQTPRYLIKTRGQQVTLSCSPISGHRSVSWYQQTPGQGLQFLFEYFSETQRNKGNFPGRFSGRQFSNSRSEMNVSTLELGDSALYLCASRTDFNQPQHFGDGTRLSIL.

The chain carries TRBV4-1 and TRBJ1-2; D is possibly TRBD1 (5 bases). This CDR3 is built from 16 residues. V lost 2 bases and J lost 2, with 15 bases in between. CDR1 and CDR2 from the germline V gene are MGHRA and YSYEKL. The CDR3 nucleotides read TGCGCCAGCAGCCAAATCCTTGGCAGGGTGAACTATGGCTACACCTTC. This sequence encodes CASSQILGRVNYGYTF.

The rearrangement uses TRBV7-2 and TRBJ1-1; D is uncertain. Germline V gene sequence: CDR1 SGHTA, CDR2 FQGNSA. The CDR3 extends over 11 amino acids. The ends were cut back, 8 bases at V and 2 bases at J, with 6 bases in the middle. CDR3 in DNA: TGTGCCAGCGTCTTTAACACTGAAGCTTTCTTT. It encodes CASVFNTEAFF. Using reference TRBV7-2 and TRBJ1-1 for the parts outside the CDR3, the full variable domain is GAGVSQSPSNKVTEKGKDVELRCDPISGHTALYWYRQSLGQGLEFLIYFQGNSAPDKSGLPSDRFSAERTGGSVSTLTIQRTQQEDSAVYLCASVFNTEAFFGQGTRLTVV.

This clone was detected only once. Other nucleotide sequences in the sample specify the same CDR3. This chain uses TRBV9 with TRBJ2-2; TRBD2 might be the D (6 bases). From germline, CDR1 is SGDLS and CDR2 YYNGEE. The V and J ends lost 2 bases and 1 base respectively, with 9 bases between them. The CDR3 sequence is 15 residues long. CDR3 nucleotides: TGTGCCAGCAGCGTTGGCGGGGTGAACACCGGGGAGCTGTTTTTT. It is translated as CASSVGGVNTGELFF.

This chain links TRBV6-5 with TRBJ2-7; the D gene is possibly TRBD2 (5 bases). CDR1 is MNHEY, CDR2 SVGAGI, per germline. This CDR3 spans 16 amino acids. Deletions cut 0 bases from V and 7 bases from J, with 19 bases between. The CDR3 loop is CASSYSTRAAVREQYF. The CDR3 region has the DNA TGTGCCAGCAGTTACTCGACCAGAGCGGCGGTAAGGGAGCAGTACTTC.

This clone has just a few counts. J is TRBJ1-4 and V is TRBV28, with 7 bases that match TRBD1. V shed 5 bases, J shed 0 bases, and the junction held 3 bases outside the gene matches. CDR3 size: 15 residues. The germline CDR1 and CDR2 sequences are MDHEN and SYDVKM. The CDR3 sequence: CASSVGQATNEKLFF. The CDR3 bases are TGTGCCAGCAGTGTCGGACAGGCAACTAATGAAAAACTGTTTTTT.

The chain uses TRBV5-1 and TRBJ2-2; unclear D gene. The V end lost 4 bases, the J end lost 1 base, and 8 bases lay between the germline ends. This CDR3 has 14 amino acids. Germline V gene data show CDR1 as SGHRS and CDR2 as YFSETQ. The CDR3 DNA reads TGCGCCAGCAGCCTATCGGTGAACACCGGGGAGCTGTTTTTT. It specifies CASSLSVNTGELFF.

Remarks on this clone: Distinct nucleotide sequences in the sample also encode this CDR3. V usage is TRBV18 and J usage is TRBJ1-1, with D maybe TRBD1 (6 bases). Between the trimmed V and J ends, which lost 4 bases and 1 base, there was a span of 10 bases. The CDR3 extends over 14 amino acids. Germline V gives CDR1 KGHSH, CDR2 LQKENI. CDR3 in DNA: TGTGCCAGCTCACAACAGGGTGGGAACACTGAAGCTTTCTTT. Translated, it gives CASSQQGGNTEAFF.

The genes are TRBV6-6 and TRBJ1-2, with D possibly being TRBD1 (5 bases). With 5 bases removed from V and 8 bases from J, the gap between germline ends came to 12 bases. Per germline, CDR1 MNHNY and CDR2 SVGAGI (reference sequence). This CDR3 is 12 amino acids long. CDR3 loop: CASSMAQGGYTF. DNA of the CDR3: TGTGCCAGCAGTATGGCCCAGGGAGGCTACACCTTC.

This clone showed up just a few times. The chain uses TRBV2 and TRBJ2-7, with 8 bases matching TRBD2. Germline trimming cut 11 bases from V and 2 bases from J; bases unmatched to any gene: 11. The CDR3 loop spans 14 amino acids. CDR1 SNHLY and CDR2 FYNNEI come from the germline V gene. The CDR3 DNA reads TGTGCCGGAGGGGTTAGCGGGGATGCCTACGAGCAGTACTTC. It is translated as CAGGVSGDAYEQYF.

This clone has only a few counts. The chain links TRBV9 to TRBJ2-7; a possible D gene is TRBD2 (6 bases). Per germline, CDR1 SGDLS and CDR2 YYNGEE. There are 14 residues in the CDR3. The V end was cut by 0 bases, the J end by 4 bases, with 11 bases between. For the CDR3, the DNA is TGTGCCAGCAGCGTAGGACTAGGACTTTACGAGCAGTACTTC. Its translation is CASSVGLGLYEQYF. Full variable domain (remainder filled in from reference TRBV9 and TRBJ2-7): DSGVTQTPKHLITATGQRVTLRCSPRSGDLSVYWYQQSLDQGLQFLIQYYNGEERAKGNILERFSAQQFPDLHSELNLSSLELGDSALYFCASSVGLGLYEQYFGPGTRLTVT.

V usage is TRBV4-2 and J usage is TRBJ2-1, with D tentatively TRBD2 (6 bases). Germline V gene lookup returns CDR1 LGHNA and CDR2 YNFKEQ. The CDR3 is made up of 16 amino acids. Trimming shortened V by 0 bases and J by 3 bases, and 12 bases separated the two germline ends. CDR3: CASSQDPGDGYNEQFF. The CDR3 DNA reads TGTGCCAGCAGCCAAGATCCGGGGGATGGCTACAATGAGCAGTTCTTC.

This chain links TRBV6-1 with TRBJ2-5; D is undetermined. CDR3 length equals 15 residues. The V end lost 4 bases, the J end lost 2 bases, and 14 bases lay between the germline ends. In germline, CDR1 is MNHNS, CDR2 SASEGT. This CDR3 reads CASSGFSERQETQYF. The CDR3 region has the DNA TGTGCCAGCAGTGGGTTCAGCGAGAGGCAAGAGACCCAGTACTTC.

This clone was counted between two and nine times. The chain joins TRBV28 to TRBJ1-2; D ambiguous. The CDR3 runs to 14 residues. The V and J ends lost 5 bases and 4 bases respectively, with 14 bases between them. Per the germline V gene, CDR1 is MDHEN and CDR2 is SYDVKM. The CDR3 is CASSIPPQSYGYTF. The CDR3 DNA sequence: TGTGCCAGCAGTATCCCTCCACAGAGCTATGGCTACACCTTC.

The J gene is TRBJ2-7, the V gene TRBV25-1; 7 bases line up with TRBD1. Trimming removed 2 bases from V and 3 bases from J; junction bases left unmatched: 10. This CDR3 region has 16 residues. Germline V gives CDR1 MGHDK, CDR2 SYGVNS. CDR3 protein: CASSEDRAPGGYEQYF. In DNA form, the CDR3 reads TGTGCCAGCAGTGAAGACAGGGCGCCAGGAGGCTACGAGCAGTACTTC.

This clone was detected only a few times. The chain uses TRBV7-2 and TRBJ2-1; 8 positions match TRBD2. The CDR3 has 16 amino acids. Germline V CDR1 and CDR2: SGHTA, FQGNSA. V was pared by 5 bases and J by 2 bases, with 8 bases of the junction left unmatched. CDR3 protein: CASSPTSGSPYNEQFF. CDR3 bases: TGTGCCAGCAGCCCAACGAGCGGGAGCCCCTACAATGAGCAGTTCTTC.

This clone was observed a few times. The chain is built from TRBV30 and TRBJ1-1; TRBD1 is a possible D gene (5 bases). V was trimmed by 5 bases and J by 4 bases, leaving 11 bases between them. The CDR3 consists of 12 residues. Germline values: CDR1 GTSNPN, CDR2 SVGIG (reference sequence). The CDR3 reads CAWGGTGTEAFF. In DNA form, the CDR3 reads TGTGCCTGGGGGGGGACGGGCACTGAAGCTTTCTTT.

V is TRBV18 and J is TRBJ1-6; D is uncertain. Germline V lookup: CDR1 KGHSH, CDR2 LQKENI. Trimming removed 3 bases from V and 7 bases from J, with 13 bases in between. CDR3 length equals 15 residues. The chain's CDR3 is CASSPQVVMNSPLHF. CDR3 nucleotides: TGTGCCAGCTCACCTCAGGTTGTCATGAATTCACCCCTCCACTTT.

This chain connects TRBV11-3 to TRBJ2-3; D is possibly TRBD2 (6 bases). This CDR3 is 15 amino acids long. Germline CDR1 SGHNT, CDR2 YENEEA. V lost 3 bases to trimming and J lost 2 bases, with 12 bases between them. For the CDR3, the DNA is TGTGCCAGCAGCTTTGGAGGGGACCCCACAGATACGCAGTATTTT. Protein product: CASSFGGDPTDTQYF.

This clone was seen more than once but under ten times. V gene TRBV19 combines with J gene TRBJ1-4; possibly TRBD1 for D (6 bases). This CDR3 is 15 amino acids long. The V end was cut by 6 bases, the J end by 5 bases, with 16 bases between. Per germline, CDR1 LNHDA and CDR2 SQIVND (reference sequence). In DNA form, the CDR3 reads TGTGCCAGTAGACGACCCGGGACAATAAATGAAAAACTGTTTTTT. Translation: CASRRPGTINEKLFF.

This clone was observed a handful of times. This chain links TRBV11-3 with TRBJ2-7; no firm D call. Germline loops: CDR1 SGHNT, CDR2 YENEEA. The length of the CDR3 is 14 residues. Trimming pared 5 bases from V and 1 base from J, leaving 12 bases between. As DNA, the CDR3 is TGTGCCAGCAGCCCGTCCGACGGGTCCTACGAGCAGTACTTC. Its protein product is CASSPSDGSYEQYF.

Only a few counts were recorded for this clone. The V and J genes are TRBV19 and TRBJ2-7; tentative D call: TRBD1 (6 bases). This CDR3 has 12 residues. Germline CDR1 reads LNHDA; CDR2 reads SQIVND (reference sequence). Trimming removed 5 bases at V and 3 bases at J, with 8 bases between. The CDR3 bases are TGTGCCAGTAGTGACAGGAGCTACGAGCAGTACTTC. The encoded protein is CASSDRSYEQYF.